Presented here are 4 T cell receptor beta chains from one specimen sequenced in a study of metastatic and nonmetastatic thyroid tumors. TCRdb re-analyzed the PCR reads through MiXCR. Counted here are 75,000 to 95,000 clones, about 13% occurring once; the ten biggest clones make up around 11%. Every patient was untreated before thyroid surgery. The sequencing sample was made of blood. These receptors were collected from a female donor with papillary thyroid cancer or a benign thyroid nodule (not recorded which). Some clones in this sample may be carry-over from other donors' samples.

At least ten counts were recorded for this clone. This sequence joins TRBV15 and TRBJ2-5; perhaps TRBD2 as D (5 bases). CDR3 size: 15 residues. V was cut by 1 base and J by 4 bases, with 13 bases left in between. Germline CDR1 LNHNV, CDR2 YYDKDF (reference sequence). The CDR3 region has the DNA TGTGCCACCAGCAGAGCGAGGGAGTTTCGAGAGACCCAGTACTTC. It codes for CATSRAREFRETQYF. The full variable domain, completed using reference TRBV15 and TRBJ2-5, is DAMVIQNPRYQVTQFGKPVTLSCSQTLNHNVMYWYQQKSSQAPKLLFHYYDKDFNNEADTPDNFQSRRPNTSFCFLDIRSPGLGDTAMYLCATSRAREFRETQYFGPGTRLLVL.

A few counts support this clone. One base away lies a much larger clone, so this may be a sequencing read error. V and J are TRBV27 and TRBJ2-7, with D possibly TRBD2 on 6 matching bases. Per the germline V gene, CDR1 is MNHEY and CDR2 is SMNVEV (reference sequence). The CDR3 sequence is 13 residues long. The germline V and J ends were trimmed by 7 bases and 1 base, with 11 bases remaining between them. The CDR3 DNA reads TGTGCCAGCAATCGGGAGACTTCCTACGAGCAGTACTTC. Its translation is CASNRETSYEQYF.

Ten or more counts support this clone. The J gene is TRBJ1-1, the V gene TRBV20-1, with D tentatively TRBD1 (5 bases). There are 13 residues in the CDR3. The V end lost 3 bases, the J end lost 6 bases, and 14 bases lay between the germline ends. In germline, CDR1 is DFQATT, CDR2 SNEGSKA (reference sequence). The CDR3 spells CSASDLLGAEAFF. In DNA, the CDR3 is TGCAGTGCTAGTGATCTACTAGGGGCTGAAGCTTTCTTT.

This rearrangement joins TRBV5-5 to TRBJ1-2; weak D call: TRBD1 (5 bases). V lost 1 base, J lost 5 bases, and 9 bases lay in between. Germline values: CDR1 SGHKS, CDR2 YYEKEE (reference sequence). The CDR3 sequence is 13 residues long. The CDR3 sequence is CASSLSQGYGYTF. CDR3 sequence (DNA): TGTGCCAGCAGCTTGAGTCAGGGATATGGCTACACCTTC.